This paragraph covers one T cell receptor beta chain sequence. This record comes from a study of T cells expressing NK-cell markers. TCRdb reprocessed the 5' RACE reads, with one entry per CDR3 protein and no DNA. This sample's table has around 470,000 distinct CDR3 sequences. This CDR3 is built from 15 residues. Germline V gene lookup returns CDR1 MNHEY and CDR2 SMNVEV (reference sequence). The sequence came from a woman aged 45-59 years in good health. The V gene is TRBV27, the J gene TRBJ1-5. The material sequenced was blood T cells: a sorted CD56 or NKG2C T cell subset, CD4+ or CD8+ T cells, or bulk PBMC T cells (not recorded which). This chain's CDR3 is CASSLSGFSNQPQHF.